The following is a T cell receptor (beta chain) sequence with its context. Its antigen remains unidentified. The source of the sample is a study of CD8 T cells in Susac syndrome. Findings and limits, study-wide: Detection of Susac-specific public clones gave some 17 in total CD8+ repertoires and 5 or 6 in CD8+ TEMRA repertoires.

The CDR3 is made up of 13 amino acids. Germline V gives CDR1 DFQATT, CDR2 SNEGSKA (reference sequence). Trimming removed 0 bases from V and 4 bases from J, with 10 bases in between. Reverse transcription of about 0.45 to 1 ug RNA was performed with random hexamers. TCR beta CDR3 was amplified by immunoSEQ multiplex PCR. This amplification extended across 54 Vbeta and 13 Jbeta segments. TCRdb reanalysed the immunoSEQ multiplex PCR reads using MiXCR and keeps one entry per CDR3 protein. In the table there are 130,000 or so distinct CDR3 sequences, 90% to 95% of which are singletons. The sequence derives from a human donor with Susac syndrome. Sequenced material: CD8+ T cells from PBMCs. The chain combines TRBV20-1 with TRBJ2-7; possibly TRBD2 for D (5 bases). The CDR3 loop is CSARDDPGYEQYF. CDR3 coding DNA: TGCAGTGCTAGAGATGATCCGGGATACGAGCAGTACTTC.